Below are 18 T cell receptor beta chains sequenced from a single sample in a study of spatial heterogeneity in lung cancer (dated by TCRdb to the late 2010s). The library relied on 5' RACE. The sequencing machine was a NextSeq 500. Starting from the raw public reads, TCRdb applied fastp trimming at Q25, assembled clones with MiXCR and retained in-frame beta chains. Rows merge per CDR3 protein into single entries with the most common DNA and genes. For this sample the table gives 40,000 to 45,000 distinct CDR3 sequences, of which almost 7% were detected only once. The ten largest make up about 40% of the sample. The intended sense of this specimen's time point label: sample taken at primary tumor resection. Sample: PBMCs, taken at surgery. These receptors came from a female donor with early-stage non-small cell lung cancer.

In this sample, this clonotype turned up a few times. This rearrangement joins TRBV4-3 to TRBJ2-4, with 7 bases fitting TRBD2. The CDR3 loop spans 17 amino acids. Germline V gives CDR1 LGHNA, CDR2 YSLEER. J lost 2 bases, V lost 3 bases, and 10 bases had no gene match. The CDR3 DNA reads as TGCGCCAGCAGCCACCCGGGGGGAGCGGAGTCCAAAAACATTCAGTACTTC. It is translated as CASSHPGGAESKNIQYF.

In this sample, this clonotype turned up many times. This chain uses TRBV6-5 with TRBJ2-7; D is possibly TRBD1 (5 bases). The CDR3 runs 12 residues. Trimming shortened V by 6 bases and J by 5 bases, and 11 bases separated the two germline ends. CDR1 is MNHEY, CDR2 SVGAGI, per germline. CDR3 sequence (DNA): TGTGCCAGCAGCGCAGGGTTCAACGAGCAGTACTTC. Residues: CASSAGFNEQYF.

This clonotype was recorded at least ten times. In nucleotides, the CDR3 is TGTGCCTTTAGGAAGTTGGGACAGAACTATGGCTACACCTTC. Its protein is CAFRKLGQNYGYTF. The chain recombines TRBV7-9 with TRBJ1-2; TRBD1 matches 7 bases. Per the germline V gene, CDR1 is SEHNR and CDR2 is FQNEAQ (reference sequence). The CDR3 runs 14 residues. The V and J ends lost 11 bases and 2 bases, in that order; junction bases with no gene match: 11. The whole variable domain, filled in from reference TRBV7-9 and TRBJ1-2, reads DTGVSQNPRHKITKRGQNVTFRCDPISEHNRLYWYRQTLGQGPEFLTYFQNEAQLEKSRLLSDRFSAERPKGSFSTLEIQRTEQGDSAMYLCAFRKLGQNYGYTFGSGTRLTVV.

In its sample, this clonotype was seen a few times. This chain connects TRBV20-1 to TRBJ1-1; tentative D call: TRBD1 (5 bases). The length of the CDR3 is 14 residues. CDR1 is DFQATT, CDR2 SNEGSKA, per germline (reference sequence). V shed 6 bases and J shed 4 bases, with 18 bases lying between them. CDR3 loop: CSARTNGGGTEAFF. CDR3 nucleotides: TGCAGTGCACGGACTAACGGCGGGGGCACTGAAGCTTTCTTT.

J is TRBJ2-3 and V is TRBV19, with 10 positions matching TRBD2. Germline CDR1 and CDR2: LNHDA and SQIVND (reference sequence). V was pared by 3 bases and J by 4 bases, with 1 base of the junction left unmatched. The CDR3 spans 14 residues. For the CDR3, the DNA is TGTGCCAGTAGTATGCTAGCGGGGGCAGATACGCAGTATTTT. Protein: CASSMLAGADTQYF. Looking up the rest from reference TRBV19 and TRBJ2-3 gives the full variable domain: DGGITQSPKYLFRKEGQNVTLSCEQNLNHDAMYWYRQDPGQGLRLIYYSQIVNDFQKGDIAEGYSVSREKKESFPLTVTSAQKNPTAFYLCASSMLAGADTQYFGPGTRLTVL.

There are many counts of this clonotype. The CDR3: CASRDRVMTDTQYF. The CDR3 DNA is TGTGCCAGCAGAGACAGGGTTATGACAGATACGCAGTATTTT. The chain is built from TRBV6-1 and TRBJ2-3; TRBD1 matches 7 bases. Germline loops: CDR1 MNHNS, CDR2 SASEGT. The J segment lost 3 bases and the V segment lost 6 bases, leaving 6 bases of the junction unmatched. The CDR3 contains 14 residues.

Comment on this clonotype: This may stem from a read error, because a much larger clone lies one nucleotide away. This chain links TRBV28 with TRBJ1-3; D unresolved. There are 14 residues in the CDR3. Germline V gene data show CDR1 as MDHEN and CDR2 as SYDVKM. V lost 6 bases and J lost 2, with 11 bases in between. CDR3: CASRLRGAGNTIYF. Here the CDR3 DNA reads TGTGCCAGCAGGCTACGGGGTGCTGGAAACACCATATATTTT.

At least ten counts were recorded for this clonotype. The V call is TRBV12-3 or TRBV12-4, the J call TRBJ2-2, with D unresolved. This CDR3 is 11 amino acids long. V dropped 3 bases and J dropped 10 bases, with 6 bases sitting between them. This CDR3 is CASSFIEELFF. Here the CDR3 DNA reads TGTGCCAGCAGTTTTATAGAGGAGCTGTTTTTT.

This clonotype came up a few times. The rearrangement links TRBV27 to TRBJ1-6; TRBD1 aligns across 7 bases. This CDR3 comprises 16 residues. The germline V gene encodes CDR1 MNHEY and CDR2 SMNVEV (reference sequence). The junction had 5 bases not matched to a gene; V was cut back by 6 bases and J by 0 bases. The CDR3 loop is CASRTGVSSYNSPLHF. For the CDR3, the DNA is TGTGCCAGCAGAACAGGGGTTAGCTCCTATAATTCACCCCTCCACTTT.

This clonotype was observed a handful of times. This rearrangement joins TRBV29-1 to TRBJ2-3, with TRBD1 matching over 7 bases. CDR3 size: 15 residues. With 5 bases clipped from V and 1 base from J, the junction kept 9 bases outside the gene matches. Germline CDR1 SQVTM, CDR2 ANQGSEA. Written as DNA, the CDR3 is TGCAGCGTTTCAGGGGGTAGTTGGGGCACAGATACGCAGTATTTT. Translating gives CSVSGGSWGTDTQYF.

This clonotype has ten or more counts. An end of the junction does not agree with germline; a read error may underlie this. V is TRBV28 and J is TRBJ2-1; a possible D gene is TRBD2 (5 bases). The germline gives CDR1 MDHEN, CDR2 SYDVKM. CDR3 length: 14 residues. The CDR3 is CASRVGLPSLEQLF. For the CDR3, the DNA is TGTGCCAGCAGGGTAGGACTGCCCTCTCTTGAGCAGCTCTTC.

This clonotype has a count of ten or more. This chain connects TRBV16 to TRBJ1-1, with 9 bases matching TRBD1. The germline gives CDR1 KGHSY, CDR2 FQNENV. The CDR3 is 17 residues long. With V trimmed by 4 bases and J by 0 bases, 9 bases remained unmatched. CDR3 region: CASSPLGDRALNTEAFF. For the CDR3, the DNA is TGTGCCAGCAGCCCCTTAGGGGACAGGGCCCTGAACACTGAAGCTTTCTTT.

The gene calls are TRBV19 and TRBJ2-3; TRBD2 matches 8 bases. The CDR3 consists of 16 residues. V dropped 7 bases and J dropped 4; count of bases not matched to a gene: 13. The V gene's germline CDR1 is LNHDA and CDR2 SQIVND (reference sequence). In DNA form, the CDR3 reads TGTGCCAGTAACCCGGGAGGGACTAGTGGTGCAGATACGCAGTATTTT. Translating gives CASNPGGTSGADTQYF.

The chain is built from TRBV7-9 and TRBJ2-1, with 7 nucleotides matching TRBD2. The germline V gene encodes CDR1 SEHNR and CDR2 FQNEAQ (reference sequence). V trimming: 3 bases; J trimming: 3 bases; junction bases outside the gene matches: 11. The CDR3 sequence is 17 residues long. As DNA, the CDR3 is TGTGCCAGCAGCTTGGCTTCAGGGAGGGGTGGCTACAATGAGCAGTTCTTC. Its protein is CASSLASGRGGYNEQFF.

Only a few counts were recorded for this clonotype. CDR3 residues: CASSSTSGSYEQYF. CDR3 sequence (DNA): TGTGCCAGCAGCTCGACTAGCGGTTCCTACGAGCAGTACTTC. The chain employs TRBV7-9 and TRBJ2-7; TRBD2 agrees at 9 bases. The germline V gene has CDR1 SEHNR and CDR2 FQNEAQ (reference sequence). The CDR3 runs to 14 residues. Unmatched junction bases numbered 2, after V lost 4 bases and J lost 1 base.

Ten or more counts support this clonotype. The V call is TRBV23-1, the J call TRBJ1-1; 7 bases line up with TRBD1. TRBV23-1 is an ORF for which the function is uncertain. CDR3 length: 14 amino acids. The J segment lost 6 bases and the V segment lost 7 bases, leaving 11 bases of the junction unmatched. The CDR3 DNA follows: TGCGCCAGCACCCACAGGGGATTCAACCCTGAAGCTTTCTTT. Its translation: CASTHRGFNPEAFF.

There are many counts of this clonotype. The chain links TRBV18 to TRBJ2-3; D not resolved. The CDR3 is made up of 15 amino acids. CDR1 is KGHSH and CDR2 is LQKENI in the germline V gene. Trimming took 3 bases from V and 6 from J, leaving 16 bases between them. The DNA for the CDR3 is TGTGCCAGCTCACCGACTGGTACCACGGTTGATACGCAGTATTTT. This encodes CASSPTGTTVDTQYF.

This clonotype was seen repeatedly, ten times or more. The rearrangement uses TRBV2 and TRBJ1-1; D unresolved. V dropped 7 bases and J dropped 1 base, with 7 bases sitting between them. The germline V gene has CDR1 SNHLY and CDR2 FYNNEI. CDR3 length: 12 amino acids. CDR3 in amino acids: CASIDKNTEAFF. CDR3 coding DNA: TGTGCCAGCATTGACAAGAACACTGAAGCTTTCTTT.